The entry below describes one T cell receptor (beta chain). This clonotype was detected many times. The antigen it binds to is not known. The sample holds no much larger clone one base away, and base qualities are not on file. These data come from a study of CD8 T cells in ankylosing spondylitis (TCRdb year 2017). Concerning the study at large: T cell receptor beta repertoires were profiled in healthy donors and ankylosing spondylitis patients so that disease-linked TCR variants could be found. Peripheral blood samples were taken, and synovial fluid was additionally collected from ankylosing spondylitis patients. The full study cohort comprised around 25 ankylosing spondylitis patients and approximately 100 healthy donors.

As encoded in the germline V gene (reference sequence), CDR1 is SGHKS while CDR2 is YYEKEE. From the cysteine up to the phenylalanine, the CDR3 has a length of 17 residues. The sequence is cut down to CDR3 DNA, 51 bases in frame from base 1. V and J are trimmed by 4 bases and 1 base, and the gene matches miss 7 bases of the junction. Sequenced using an Illumina HiSeq 2500. TCR beta libraries were prepared by quantitative 5'-RACE with molecular barcodes. The paper's processing steps were these. To identify disease-linked TCR variants, a new computational method was used, one built on a probabilistic model of VDJ rearrangement. TCRdb ran its own pipeline on the public reads, namely fastp trimming at Q25 and MiXCR clone calling, and kept in-frame beta chains. Rows merge per CDR3 protein into single entries with the most common DNA and genes. TCRdb assigned the V and J calls; the authors' analysis was not used. In this sample the table shows about 160,000 distinct CDR3 sequences, around 8.9% of which occur a single time. In total, the top ten clones hold more than 12% of the sample.

The investigation overall reported the following: A CD8+ phenotype was shown by the disease-linked clones, which were found at relatively low frequencies in peripheral blood. Some motif variants were previously reported in synovial fluid and blood of reactive arthritis patients, suggesting common disease-initiation mechanisms. Significant enrichment of the disease-linked clones was reported in matched synovial fluid samples from ankylosing spondylitis patients. A TCR beta motif made up of eight or nine highly homologous amino acid variants appeared to be characteristic of blood from ankylosing spondylitis patients.

Rearrangement joined TRBV5-5 to TRBJ2-3, and 12 junctional nucleotides match TRBD2. The sample was blood, either unsorted or a sorted T cell fraction (not recorded which). The clonotype originates from a female donor with ankylosing spondylitis or in good health (not recorded which). The CDR3 is CASSLRGLAGRTDTQYF. In nucleotide form, the sequence is TGTGCCAGCAGCCTACGGGGACTAGCGGGTCGCACAGATACGCAGTATTTT.